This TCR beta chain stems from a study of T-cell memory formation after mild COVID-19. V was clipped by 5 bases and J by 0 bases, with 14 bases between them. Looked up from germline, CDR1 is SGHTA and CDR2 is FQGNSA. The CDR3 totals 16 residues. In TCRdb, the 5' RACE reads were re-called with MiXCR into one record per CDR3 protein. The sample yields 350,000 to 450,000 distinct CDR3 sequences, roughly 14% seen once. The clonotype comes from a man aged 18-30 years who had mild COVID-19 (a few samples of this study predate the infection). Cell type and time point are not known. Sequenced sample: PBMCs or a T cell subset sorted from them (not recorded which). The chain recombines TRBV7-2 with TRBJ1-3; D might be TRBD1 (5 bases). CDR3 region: CASSTSGPNSGNTIYF. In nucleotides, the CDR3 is TGTGCCAGCAGCACATCGGGACCGAACTCTGGAAACACCATATATTTT.